This is a list of T cell receptor beta chains from one sample in a study of cytomegalovirus exposure and HLA in healthy donors. This table comes from immunoSEQ multiplex PCR, and its TCRdb copy is limited to in-frame clones, with some not included. The table lists around 90,000 clones, 78% of them singletons, with about 3.5% in the top ten. The source material was PBMCs. These receptors all come from a woman aged 40 to 50 in good health and CMV-seronegative. CDR3s include the opening cysteine and the closing phenylalanine or tryptophan. The order of the fields is clone size, V gene, D gene, J gene, CDR3 protein, CDR3 DNA. The D gene is left open where the match is weak. Size is stated for part of the rows, as once, few or many counts, or as a class when the clone is expanded.

clone size: NA
V gene: TRBV19
D gene: NA
J gene: TRBJ1-2
CDR3 protein: CASSTREAGAYGYTF
CDR3 DNA: TGTGCCAGTAGTACACGAGAGGCGGGGGCCTATGGCTACACCTTC

clone size: NA
V gene: TRBV7-3
D gene: TRBD1
J gene: TRBJ1-1
CDR3 protein: CASSLQGASEAFF
CDR3 DNA: TGTGCCAGCAGTCTCCAGGGGGCAAGTGAAGCTTTCTTT

clone size: NA
V gene: TRBV28
D gene: NA
J gene: TRBJ2-7
CDR3 protein: CASKKGVYEQYF
CDR3 DNA: TGTGCCAGCAAAAAAGGGGTCTACGAGCAGTACTTC

clone size: NA
V gene: TRBV15
D gene: NA
J gene: TRBJ1-1
CDR3 protein: CATSTGYLEAFF
CDR3 DNA: TGTGCCACCAGCACCGGGTACCTTGAAGCTTTCTTT

clone size: NA
V gene: TRBV6-4
D gene: TRBD2
J gene: TRBJ2-3
CDR3 protein: CASSEAGGPGDTQYF
CDR3 DNA: TGTGCCAGCAGTGAAGCGGGAGGGCCAGGGGATACGCAGTATTTT

clone size: NA
V gene: TRBV5-1
D gene: NA
J gene: TRBJ1-1
CDR3 protein: CASSLRGGGARIDTEAFF
CDR3 DNA: TGCGCCAGCAGCTTGAGAGGTGGGGGCGCGCGGATAGACACTGAAGCTTTCTTT

clone size: NA
V gene: TRBV27
D gene: TRBD2
J gene: TRBJ2-1
CDR3 protein: CATNRGMGGRIDNEQFF
CDR3 DNA: TGTGCCACAAATAGGGGCATGGGCGGGAGAATCGACAATGAGCAGTTCTTC

clone size: NA
V gene: TRBV5-1
D gene: TRBD2
J gene: TRBJ2-3
CDR3 protein: CASSPGLGADTQYF
CDR3 DNA: TGCGCCAGCAGCCCGGGACTAGGGGCAGATACGCAGTATTTT

clone size: NA
V gene: TRBV5-1
D gene: TRBD2
J gene: TRBJ2-1
CDR3 protein: CASSLMASGIGESNEQFF
CDR3 DNA: TGCGCCAGCAGCTTAATGGCTAGCGGGATCGGAGAGAGCAATGAGCAGTTCTTC

clone size: NA
V gene: TRBV28
D gene: TRBD1
J gene: TRBJ2-7
CDR3 protein: CASSEPRDRSSYEQYF
CDR3 DNA: TGTGCCAGCAGCGAACCCAGGGACAGAAGCTCCTACGAGCAGTACTTC

clone size: once
V gene: TRBV5-1
D gene: NA
J gene: TRBJ1-2
CDR3 protein: CASSLVQQTNYGYTF
CDR3 DNA: TGCGCCAGCAGCTTGGTACAGCAGACTAACTATGGCTACACCTTC

clone size: NA
V gene: TRBV10-1
D gene: NA
J gene: TRBJ1-1
CDR3 protein: CASSGPGHPNTEAFF
CDR3 DNA: TGCGCCAGCAGCGGCCCGGGACACCCGAACACTGAAGCTTTCTTT

clone size: NA
V gene: TRBV6-6
D gene: TRBD1
J gene: TRBJ1-3
CDR3 protein: CASSSTGVAGNTIYF
CDR3 DNA: TGTGCCAGCAGTTCCACAGGGGTGGCTGGAAACACCATATATTTT

clone size: NA
V gene: TRBV28
D gene: TRBD1
J gene: TRBJ2-7
CDR3 protein: CASGGGQGLRRQYF
CDR3 DNA: TGTGCCAGTGGGGGGGGACAGGGCCTACGAAGGCAGTACTTC

clone size: NA
V gene: TRBV25-1
D gene: TRBD2
J gene: TRBJ2-7
CDR3 protein: CASMGRAIQYF
CDR3 DNA: TGTGCCAGCATGGGGAGGGCTATTCAGTACTTC

clone size: NA
V gene: TRBV7-2
D gene: NA
J gene: TRBJ1-4
CDR3 protein: CASSPEIGAEKLFF
CDR3 DNA: TGTGCCAGCAGCCCCGAGATAGGGGCTGAAAAACTGTTTTTT

clone size: few
V gene: TRBV28
D gene: NA
J gene: TRBJ1-4
CDR3 protein: CASSLWSDISYEKLFF
CDR3 DNA: TGTGCCAGCAGTTTATGGTCAGATATTTCTTATGAAAAACTGTTTTTT

clone size: NA
V gene: TRBV6-1
D gene: NA
J gene: TRBJ2-3
CDR3 protein: CASSAGEGFTQYF
CDR3 DNA: TGTGCCAGCAGTGCGGGCGAGGGCTTTACGCAGTATTTT

clone size: once
V gene: TRBV5-1
D gene: TRBD1
J gene: TRBJ1-5
CDR3 protein: CASSPGGPWSRQGNQPQHF
CDR3 DNA: TGCGCCAGCAGCCCGGGAGGACCCTGGTCAAGACAGGGGAATCAGCCCCAGCATTTT

clone size: NA
V gene: TRBV7-2
D gene: NA
J gene: TRBJ2-3
CDR3 protein: CASTWQGSTDTQYF
CDR3 DNA: TGTGCCAGCACCTGGCAGGGGAGCACAGATACGCAGTATTTT

clone size: NA
V gene: TRBV2
D gene: TRBD1
J gene: TRBJ1-5
CDR3 protein: CASSPGQGAFQPQHF
CDR3 DNA: TGTGCCAGCAGTCCGGGACAGGGGGCTTTTCAGCCCCAGCATTTT

clone size: NA
V gene: TRBV7-8
D gene: NA
J gene: TRBJ1-2
CDR3 protein: CASSDGRAEGYTF
CDR3 DNA: TGTGCCAGCAGCGACGGGCGGGCGGAAGGCTACACCTTC

clone size: NA
V gene: TRBV27
D gene: TRBD1
J gene: TRBJ2-6
CDR3 protein: CASRMGTGGSGANVLTF
CDR3 DNA: TGTGCCAGCCGTATGGGGACAGGGGGCTCTGGGGCCAACGTCCTGACTTTC

clone size: NA
V gene: TRBV28
D gene: TRBD1
J gene: TRBJ2-2
CDR3 protein: CATLPGGLNTGELFF
CDR3 DNA: TGTGCCACCCTACCAGGGGGCCTCAACACCGGGGAGCTGTTTTTT

clone size: NA
V gene: TRBV19
D gene: NA
J gene: TRBJ2-2
CDR3 protein: CASSRDPSTGELFF
CDR3 DNA: TGTGCCAGTAGTCGGGATCCATCCACCGGGGAGCTGTTTTTT

clone size: NA
V gene: TRBV5-8
D gene: NA
J gene: TRBJ1-1
CDR3 protein: CASRNPNTEAFF
CDR3 DNA: TGTGCCAGTAGAAACCCGAACACTGAAGCTTTCTTT

clone size: NA
V gene: TRBV28
D gene: TRBD1
J gene: TRBJ2-7
CDR3 protein: CASGWTGGPIVGEQYF
CDR3 DNA: TGTGCCAGCGGATGGACAGGGGGACCCATAGTGGGCGAGCAGTACTTC

clone size: NA
V gene: TRBV11-2
D gene: NA
J gene: TRBJ1-1
CDR3 protein: CASSFSVLMNTEAFF
CDR3 DNA: TGTGCCAGCAGCTTCTCGGTGTTAATGAACACTGAAGCTTTCTTT

clone size: NA
V gene: TRBV30
D gene: NA
J gene: TRBJ1-5
CDR3 protein: CAWTPTSGVGPQHF
CDR3 DNA: TGTGCCTGGACCCCAACTAGCGGGGTTGGACCCCAGCATTTT

clone size: NA
V gene: TRBV7-9
D gene: TRBD2
J gene: TRBJ2-7
CDR3 protein: CASSLGGLGPAEQYF
CDR3 DNA: TGTGCCAGCAGCTTAGGGGGACTAGGCCCTGCCGAGCAGTACTTC

clone size: NA
V gene: TRBV4-1
D gene: TRBD2
J gene: TRBJ2-1
CDR3 protein: CASSQGTRVSEQFF
CDR3 DNA: TGCGCCAGCAGCCAAGGGACTAGAGTAAGTGAGCAGTTCTTC

clone size: NA
V gene: TRBV5-1
D gene: TRBD1
J gene: TRBJ1-2
CDR3 protein: CASSLWTGDPGYTF
CDR3 DNA: TGCGCCAGCAGCTTGTGGACAGGGGACCCTGGCTACACCTTC

clone size: NA
V gene: TRBV7-2
D gene: NA
J gene: TRBJ1-1
CDR3 protein: CASSFGPRTQGLGNTEAFF
CDR3 DNA: TGTGCCAGCAGCTTTGGGCCCCGAACTCAGGGCCTGGGGAACACTGAAGCTTTCTTT

clone size: NA
V gene: TRBV27
D gene: NA
J gene: TRBJ2-6
CDR3 protein: CATRGAGFSGANVLTF
CDR3 DNA: TGTGCCACCAGAGGGGCAGGCTTCTCTGGGGCCAACGTCCTGACTTTC

clone size: NA
V gene: TRBV16
D gene: TRBD1
J gene: TRBJ2-2
CDR3 protein: CASSQYLLGGTGEIAGELFF
CDR3 DNA: TGTGCCAGCAGCCAATATTTACTCGGTGGGACAGGGGAAATCGCCGGGGAGCTGTTTTTT

clone size: NA
V gene: TRBV15
D gene: TRBD2
J gene: TRBJ2-5
CDR3 protein: CATRTKGGGRGLAGPLTETQYF
CDR3 DNA: TGTGCCACCAGAACTAAGGGGGGAGGAAGGGGACTAGCGGGCCCCTTAACGGAGACCCAGTACTTC

clone size: NA
V gene: TRBV9
D gene: NA
J gene: TRBJ1-2
CDR3 protein: CASSDRSYGYTF
CDR3 DNA: TGTGCCAGCTCTGACAGGAGCTATGGCTACACCTTC

clone size: NA
V gene: TRBV4-2
D gene: NA
J gene: TRBJ2-1
CDR3 protein: CASSQDWRRYNEQFF
CDR3 DNA: TGTGCCAGCAGCCAAGATTGGCGGCGCTACAATGAGCAGTTCTTC

clone size: NA
V gene: TRBV7-9
D gene: NA
J gene: TRBJ2-3
CDR3 protein: CASTRETVGTQYF
CDR3 DNA: TGTGCCAGCACCCGCGAGACTGTCGGTACGCAGTATTTT

clone size: NA
V gene: TRBV6-1
D gene: NA
J gene: TRBJ2-7
CDR3 protein: CASSEALTYEQYF
CDR3 DNA: TGTGCCAGCAGTGAAGCGCTAACCTACGAGCAGTACTTC

clone size: NA
V gene: TRBV7-9
D gene: NA
J gene: TRBJ2-7
CDR3 protein: CASIIESGAGTTSNEQYF
CDR3 DNA: TGTGCCAGCATAATAGAATCGGGGGCCGGGACTACATCCAACGAGCAGTACTTC

clone size: few
V gene: TRBV2
D gene: TRBD1
J gene: TRBJ1-1
CDR3 protein: CASSGDRGWLGAFF
CDR3 DNA: TGTGCCAGCAGTGGTGACAGGGGTTGGTTGGGAGCTTTCTTT

clone size: NA
V gene: TRBV27
D gene: TRBD1
J gene: TRBJ2-3
CDR3 protein: CASRIRDRGTDTQYF
CDR3 DNA: TGTGCCAGCAGAATCCGGGACAGGGGAACAGATACGCAGTATTTT

clone size: NA
V gene: TRBV6-4
D gene: TRBD2
J gene: TRBJ2-1
CDR3 protein: CASSSTYSGRRAEQFF
CDR3 DNA: TGTGCCAGCAGTTCTACTTATAGCGGGAGAAGGGCTGAGCAGTTCTTC

clone size: NA
V gene: TRBV4-1
D gene: TRBD2
J gene: TRBJ2-1
CDR3 protein: CASSQGTSGNYNEQFF
CDR3 DNA: TGCGCCAGCAGCCAGGGGACTAGCGGGAACTACAATGAGCAGTTCTTC

clone size: NA
V gene: TRBV9
D gene: NA
J gene: TRBJ1-5
CDR3 protein: CASSVGVGDQPQHF
CDR3 DNA: TGTGCCAGCAGCGTAGGAGTGGGAGATCAGCCCCAGCATTTT

clone size: NA
V gene: TRBV6-1
D gene: NA
J gene: TRBJ1-1
CDR3 protein: CASSSRLSANTEAFF
CDR3 DNA: TGTGCCAGCAGTTCCAGACTATCGGCGAACACTGAAGCTTTCTTT

clone size: NA
V gene: TRBV7-8
D gene: TRBD2
J gene: TRBJ2-5
CDR3 protein: CASNHRAGGRETQYF
CDR3 DNA: TGTGCCAGCAACCACAGAGCGGGAGGAAGAGAGACCCAGTACTTC

clone size: NA
V gene: TRBV7-8
D gene: TRBD2
J gene: TRBJ2-3
CDR3 protein: CASSFGGGQRVSTDTQYF
CDR3 DNA: TGTGCCAGCAGCTTCGGGGGGGGCCAGCGGGTGAGCACAGATACGCAGTATTTT

clone size: NA
V gene: TRBV18
D gene: NA
J gene: TRBJ1-1
CDR3 protein: CASSSKSGGTNTEAFF
CDR3 DNA: TGTGCCAGCTCTTCAAAGTCGGGGGGCACCAACACTGAAGCTTTCTTT

clone size: few
V gene: TRBV12-5
D gene: NA
J gene: TRBJ1-2
CDR3 protein: CASGPGLVNYGYTF
CDR3 DNA: TGTGCTAGTGGCCCCGGACTGGTCAACTATGGCTACACCTTC